Sequencing of this T cell receptor (beta chain) was carried out in a study of cytomegalovirus exposure and HLA in healthy donors. 60 Vbeta and 13 Jbeta primers were used in PCR. Libraries were prepared by immunoSEQ multiplex PCR; TCRdb keeps only in-frame clonotypes and omits some of them. Of 150,000 to 200,000 clones detected, roughly 80% appear once; the ten largest clones hold less than 1.5%. Findings and limits, study-wide: A missense variant in DCLRE1C was later tied to TCR beta V- and J-gene trimming. In a later analysis, about 17,000 TCR beta sequences were associated with HLA alleles at 0.05 false discovery rate. Rarity held for most TCR sequences, but there were some public TCRs that occurred in many donors. Later work showed greater clonal expansion in HLA-associated TCR beta chains than in equally common others.

Between the trimmed V and J ends, which lost 5 bases and 2 bases, there was a span of 7 bases. Germline-derived CDR1 and CDR2 are SGHTA and FQGNSA. This CDR3 has 13 residues. Of note for this clone: Its antigen is unknown.

The V and J genes are TRBV7-2 and TRBJ2-1; no clear D gene. Sample: PBMCs. The clonotype comes from a girl aged 10-17 years in good health and CMV-seropositive. The CDR3 reads CASSPLTYNEQFF. The CDR3 nucleotides read TGTGCCAGCAGCCCCCTAACCTACAATGAGCAGTTCTTC. Complete variable domain (other parts from reference TRBV7-2 and TRBJ2-1): GAGVSQSPSNKVTEKGKDVELRCDPISGHTALYWYRQSLGQGLEFLIYFQGNSAPDKSGLPSDRFSAERTGGSVSTLTIQRTQQEDSAVYLCASSPLTYNEQFFGPGTRLTVL.